One and the same sample provided the 4 T cell receptor beta chains below, sequenced in a study of cytomegalovirus exposure and HLA in healthy donors. PCR primers comprised 60 Vbeta and 13 Jbeta primers. Using immunoSEQ multiplex PCR, the repertoire was profiled, and TCRdb retains in-frame clones only, with some absent. Here the sample spans around 110,000 clones, approximately 82% being singletons. The specimen sequenced was PBMCs. The source of these receptors is a man aged 25-45 years in good health and CMV-seropositive.

This clone has just one count. This chain links TRBV5-1 with TRBJ2-3, with 12 positions matching TRBD2. The germline gives CDR1 SGHRS, CDR2 YFSETQ. V was pared by 4 bases and J by 2 bases, with 8 bases of the junction left unmatched. The CDR3 is 17 amino acids. CDR3 in amino acids: CASSRRTSGDSTDTQYF. As DNA, the CDR3 is TGCGCCAGCAGCCGCAGGACTAGCGGGGACTCCACAGATACGCAGTATTTT. Full variable domain (outside the CDR3, taken from reference TRBV5-1 and TRBJ2-3): KAGVTQTPRYLIKTRGQQVTLSCSPISGHRSVSWYQQTPGQGLQFLFEYFSETQRNKGNFPGRFSGRQFSNSRSEMNVSTLELGDSALYLCASSRRTSGDSTDTQYFGPGTRLTVL.

The chain has TRBV28 and TRBJ2-3; D is perhaps TRBD1 (6 bases). Trimming shortened V by 3 bases and J by 2 bases, and 15 bases separated the two germline ends. The CDR3 covers 16 residues. Germline V gives CDR1 MDHEN, CDR2 SYDVKM. The CDR3 nucleotides are TGTGCCAGCAGTTTTTACAGGGCGGCTAACACAGATACGCAGTATTTT. It yields the protein CASSFYRAANTDTQYF.

The CDR3 loop is CASSWGGLGAKNIQYF. The CDR3 bases are TGTGCCAGCAGCTGGGGAGGACTAGGAGCCAAAAACATTCAGTACTTC. V gene TRBV5-6 combines with J gene TRBJ2-4, with 7 bases aligning to TRBD2. The CDR3 is 16 residues long. Germline values: CDR1 SGHDT, CDR2 YYEEEE. Unmatched junction bases numbered 6, after V lost 3 bases and J lost 0 bases.

The gene calls are TRBV9 and TRBJ2-2; TRBD1 matches at 8 bases. This CDR3 is built from 15 residues. Germline loops: CDR1 SGDLS, CDR2 YYNGEE. With 5 bases clipped from V and 1 base from J, the junction kept 4 bases outside the gene matches. The CDR3 loop is CASSKGTGNTGELFF. For the CDR3, the DNA is TGTGCCAGCAGTAAGGGGACAGGGAACACCGGGGAGCTGTTTTTT.